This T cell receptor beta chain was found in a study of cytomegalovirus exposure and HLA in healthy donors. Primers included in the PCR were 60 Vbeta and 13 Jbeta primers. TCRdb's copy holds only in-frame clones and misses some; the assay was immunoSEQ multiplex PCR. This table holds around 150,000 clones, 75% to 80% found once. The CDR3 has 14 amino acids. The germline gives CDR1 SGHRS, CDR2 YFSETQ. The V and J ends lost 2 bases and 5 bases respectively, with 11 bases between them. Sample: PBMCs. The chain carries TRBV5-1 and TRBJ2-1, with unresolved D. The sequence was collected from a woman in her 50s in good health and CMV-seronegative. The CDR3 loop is CASSFTDPDNEQFF. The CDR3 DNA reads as TGCGCCAGCAGCTTTACTGATCCCGACAATGAGCAGTTCTTC.